Only a few counts were recorded for the clone carrying this TCR beta chain. The ends were cut back, 6 bases at V and 7 bases at J, with 23 bases in the middle. From germline, CDR1 is SGHTS and CDR2 YDEGEE. CDR3 size: 16 residues. The data were taken from a study of T-cell reconstitution after alpha-beta-depleted transplantation in children. Preparation of the TCRbeta library involved a method that used unique molecular identifiers. MiXCR, run by TCRdb on the PCR reads, gives a single entry per CDR3 protein. The repertoire holds approximately 400,000 distinct CDR3 sequences, with roughly 11% as singletons.

The clonotype was recovered from a human donor who donated a stem cell graft to a child with acute myeloid leukemia. The rearrangement uses TRBV5-8 and TRBJ2-1; the D is unclear. Sample: PBMCs from the stem cell graft donor, taken from the stem cell graft. CDR3 loop: CASTADWGGGVNEQFF. DNA for the CDR3: TGTGCCAGCACCGCCGATTGGGGTGGTGGTGTGAATGAGCAGTTCTTC. The entire variable domain, with the rest obtained from reference TRBV5-8 and TRBJ2-1, is as follows: EAGVTQSPTHLIKTRGQQATLRCSPISGHTSVYWYQQALGLGLQFLLWYDEGEERNRGNFPPRFSGRQFPNYSSELNVNALELEDSALYLCASTADWGGGVNEQFFGPGTRLTVL.